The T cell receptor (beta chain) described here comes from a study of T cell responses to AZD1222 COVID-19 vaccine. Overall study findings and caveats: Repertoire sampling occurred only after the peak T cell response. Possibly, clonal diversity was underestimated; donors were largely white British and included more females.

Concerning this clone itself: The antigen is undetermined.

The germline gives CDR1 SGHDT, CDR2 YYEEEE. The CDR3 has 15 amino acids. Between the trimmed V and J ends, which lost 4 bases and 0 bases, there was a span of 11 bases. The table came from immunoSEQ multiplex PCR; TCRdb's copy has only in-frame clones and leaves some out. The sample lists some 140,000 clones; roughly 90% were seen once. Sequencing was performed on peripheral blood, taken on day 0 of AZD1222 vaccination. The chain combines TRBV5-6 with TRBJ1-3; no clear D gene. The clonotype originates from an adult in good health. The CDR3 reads CASSPTYISGNTIYF. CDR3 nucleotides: TGTGCCAGCAGCCCAACCTACATCTCTGGAAACACCATATATTTT.